These 11 T cell receptor beta chains were all obtained from the same sample, sequenced in a study of shared clonotypes between healthy human individuals (dated by TCRdb to about 2020). CD8 naive samples consisted of CD45RO-negative cells that were positively selected for CCR7, yielding a CD45RA+CCR7+ population without TemRA cells. Libraries came from the immunoSEQ multiplex PCR assay. In TCRdb, the immuneACCESS table is reduced to in-frame sequences with V and J assigned. These tables do not hold every clone; where another copy was compared, an unresolved V gene accounts for under half, and the others remain unexplained. Recorded for this sample are under 600,000 clones; 95% to 98% of them occurred a single time. The ten largest clones capture 0.3% of the sample. Material for sequencing was naive CD8+ T cells sorted from blood. Explained via the paper, the cell subset or site label denotes: CD45RA+CCR7+. These receptors were taken from a man aged 25-45 years in good health.

The chain is built from TRBV11-2 and TRBJ2-1; no firm D call. Germline V gene lookup returns CDR1 SGHAT and CDR2 FQNNGV. The V end was cut by 1 base, the J end by 7 bases, with 5 bases between. CDR3 length: 12 residues. CDR3 sequence reads: CASSLVNNEQFF. Written as DNA, the CDR3 is TGTGCCAGCAGCTTAGTGAATAATGAGCAGTTCTTC.

The V gene is TRBV2, the J gene TRBJ2-3; D is perhaps TRBD1 (5 bases). V lost 7 bases to trimming and J lost 2 bases, with 16 bases between them. The CDR3 runs 15 residues. CDR1 is SNHLY and CDR2 is FYNNEI in the germline V gene. Here the CDR3 reads CASTWGRINTDTQYF. DNA of the CDR3: TGTGCCAGCACATGGGGCAGGATCAACACAGATACGCAGTATTTT.

This sequence joins TRBV27 and TRBJ2-1; D is perhaps TRBD2 (5 bases). V dropped 6 bases and J dropped 5 bases, with 17 bases sitting between them. The CDR3 extends over 15 amino acids. The V gene's germline CDR1 is MNHEY and CDR2 SMNVEV (reference sequence). CDR3 nucleotide sequence: TGTGCCAGCAGCCCAAGTCGGCGGGCGGACAATGAGCAGTTCTTC. Amino acid sequence: CASSPSRRADNEQFF.

This clone came up once. J is TRBJ2-1 and V is TRBV5-1; 11 bases align to TRBD2. The V segment lost 0 bases and the J segment 6 bases; nucleotides outside the gene matches: 5. CDR1 SGHRS and CDR2 YFSETQ come from the germline V gene. This CDR3 region has 16 residues. The CDR3 region is CASSLATSGMANEQFF. DNA for the CDR3: TGCGCCAGCAGCTTGGCGACTAGCGGGATGGCCAATGAGCAGTTCTTC.

The chain has TRBV29-1 and TRBJ2-1; 8 nucleotides agree with TRBD2. Per germline, CDR1 SQVTM and CDR2 ANQGSEA. Unmatched junction bases numbered 10, after V lost 6 bases and J lost 6 bases. This CDR3 is 14 amino acids long. As DNA, the CDR3 is TGCAGCGTACCCAGCGGGAGTGGGCCCAATGAGCAGTTCTTC. Protein: CSVPSGSGPNEQFF.

V and J are TRBV29-1 and TRBJ2-1, with TRBD2 matching 9 bases. There are 15 residues in the CDR3. CDR1 and CDR2 from the germline V gene are SQVTM and ANQGSEA. Trimming removed 4 bases from V and 7 bases from J; junction bases left unmatched: 11. CDR3: CSVVGLAGSLNEQFF. CDR3 sequence (DNA): TGCAGCGTTGTAGGGCTAGCGGGAAGTCTGAATGAGCAGTTCTTC.

The gene calls are TRBV13 and TRBJ2-7; tentative D call: TRBD2 (5 bases). V shed 6 bases and J shed 4 bases, with 19 bases lying between them. This CDR3 has 15 amino acids. The V gene's germline CDR1 is PRHDT and CDR2 FYEKMQ (reference sequence). CDR3 loop: CASRSIYYTGYEQYF. The CDR3 nucleotides read TGTGCCAGCAGATCTATCTACTACACGGGGTACGAGCAGTACTTC.

The V call is TRBV13, the J call TRBJ1-5; 12 nucleotides align to TRBD1. The J segment lost 11 bases and the V segment lost 3 bases, leaving 8 bases of the junction unmatched. The CDR3 is made up of 15 amino acids. Germline assignment: CDR1 PRHDT and CDR2 FYEKMQ (reference sequence). As DNA, the CDR3 is TGTGCCAGCAGCTTCAGGGACAGGGGGCATCGGGCCCAGCATTTT. It is translated as CASSFRDRGHRAQHF.

The gene calls are TRBV2 and TRBJ1-2; no reliable D call. V gave up 9 bases and J gave up 0 bases, with 8 bases separating them. This CDR3 has 12 residues. CDR1 is SNHLY, CDR2 FYNNEI, per germline. The CDR3 nucleotides read TGTGCCAGTATGACAACTAACTATGGCTACACCTTC. The encoded protein is CASMTTNYGYTF.

This clone was seen just once. V is TRBV7-9 and J is TRBJ2-7; perhaps TRBD2 as D (5 bases). Germline loops: CDR1 SEHNR, CDR2 FQNEAQ (reference sequence). There are 15 residues in the CDR3. The germline V and J ends were trimmed by 0 bases and 0 bases, with 9 bases remaining between them. DNA of the CDR3: TGTGCCAGCAGCTTAGCGGGAGAAAGCTCCTACGAGCAGTACTTC. Amino acid sequence: CASSLAGESSYEQYF. The whole variable domain, filled in from reference TRBV7-9 and TRBJ2-7, reads DTGVSQNPRHKITKRGQNVTFRCDPISEHNRLYWYRQTLGQGPEFLTYFQNEAQLEKSRLLSDRFSAERPKGSFSTLEIQRTEQGDSAMYLCASSLAGESSYEQYFGPGTRLTVT.

The chain carries TRBV7-9 and TRBJ2-7, with D tentatively TRBD1 or TRBD2 (5 bases each). CDR3 length equals 15 residues. V shed 6 bases and J shed 1 base, with 16 bases lying between them. In germline, CDR1 is SEHNR, CDR2 FQNEAQ (reference sequence). DNA for the CDR3: TGTGCCAGCAGGGCATCCGGGACCGGATCCTACGAGCAGTACTTC. The encoded protein is CASRASGTGSYEQYF.